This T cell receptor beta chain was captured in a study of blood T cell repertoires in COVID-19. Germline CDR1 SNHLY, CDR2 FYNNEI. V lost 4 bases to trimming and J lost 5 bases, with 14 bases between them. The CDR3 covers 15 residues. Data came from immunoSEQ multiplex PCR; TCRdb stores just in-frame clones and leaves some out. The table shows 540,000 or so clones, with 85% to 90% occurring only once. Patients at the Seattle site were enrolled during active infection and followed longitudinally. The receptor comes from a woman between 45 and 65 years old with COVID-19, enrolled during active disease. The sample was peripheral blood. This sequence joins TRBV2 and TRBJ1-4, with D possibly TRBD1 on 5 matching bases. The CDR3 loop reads CASSANGAANEKLFF. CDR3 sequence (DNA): TGTGCCAGCAGTGCTAATGGGGCGGCGAATGAAAAACTGTTTTTT. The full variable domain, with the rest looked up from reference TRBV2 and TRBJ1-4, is EPEVTQTPSHQVTQMGQEVILRCVPISNHLYFYWYRQILGQKVEFLVSFYNNEISEKSEIFDDQFSVERPDGSNFTLKIRSTKLEDSAMYFCASSANGAANEKLFFGSGTQLSVL.